Below, 27 T cell receptor beta chains from the same sample are listed, as sequenced in a study of T-cell reconstitution after alpha-beta-depleted transplantation in children. Unique molecular identifiers tagged the TCRbeta library. MiXCR was run by TCRdb on the PCR reads, yielding one entry per CDR3 protein. The table includes about 310,000 distinct CDR3 sequences, approximately 23% detected once. Sequenced material: PBMCs, mostly from graft donor cells, taken 180 days after TCRalphabeta/CD19-depleted stem cell transplant. The origin of the receptors is a male patient younger than 18 who had a stem cell transplant for acute lymphoblastic leukemia, so the T cells may come from the graft donor.

This clonotype was seen more than once but under ten times. The CDR3 loop is CSARAELTDTQYF. In nucleotides, the CDR3 is TGCAGCGCCCGAGCGGAACTCACAGATACGCAGTATTTT. The chain recombines TRBV29-1 with TRBJ2-3; TRBD2 is a possible D gene (5 bases). The germline CDR1 and CDR2 sequences are SQVTM and ANQGSEA. The CDR3 covers 13 residues. V was shortened by 7 bases and J by 2 bases, with 13 bases between the two germline ends.

Details on this clonotype: The germline gene is not matched at one end of the junction; a read error may be the cause. The chain uses TRBV5-1 and TRBJ1-2; 7 bases are a match to TRBD1. Germline V CDR1 and CDR2: SGHRS, YFSETQ. This CDR3 has 9 residues. CDR3 nucleotide sequence: TGCGCCGCGAGGGACAGTCAAGGGTTC. Translating it yields CAARDSQGF.

This clonotype was seen only a few times. The CDR3 is CASRRQGLNTEAFF. The CDR3 coding sequence is TGTGCCAGCAGAAGACAGGGGTTGAACACTGAAGCTTTCTTT. The gene calls are TRBV6-2 or TRBV6-3 and TRBJ1-1, with 8 bases that match TRBD1. The CDR3 has 14 residues. The trim removed 6 bases at V and 0 bases at J, leaving 3 bases unmatched. Looked up from germline, CDR1 is MNHEY and CDR2 is SVGEGT.

This clonotype was counted between two and nine times. The chain has TRBV7-9 and TRBJ1-3, with D perhaps matching TRBD1 (6 bases). The CDR3 has 17 residues. The V end lost 2 bases, the J end lost 4 bases, and 18 bases lay between the germline ends. Germline V lookup: CDR1 SEHNR, CDR2 FQNEAQ (reference sequence). CDR3 nucleotides: TGTGCCAGCAGCTTATCCCTCGACAGGCTTGGGGGAAACACCATATATTTT. It encodes CASSLSLDRLGGNTIYF.

This clonotype was found a few times. DNA of the CDR3: TGTGCCAGCAGCTCGGACAGGGGCGAGACCCAGTACTTC. Protein sequence: CASSSDRGETQYF. The chain carries TRBV5-6 and TRBJ2-5; 9 bases agree with TRBD1. V shed 3 bases, J shed 5 bases, and the junction held 2 bases outside the gene matches. Germline V gene data show CDR1 as SGHDT and CDR2 as YYEEEE. The CDR3 is 13 amino acids.

This clonotype has just a few counts. V usage is TRBV5-1 and J usage is TRBJ2-1; 12 bases align to TRBD2. With 0 bases clipped from V and 0 bases from J, the junction kept 7 bases outside the gene matches. This CDR3 has 19 amino acids. Looked up from germline, CDR1 is SGHRS and CDR2 is YFSETQ. CDR3 nucleotides: TGCGCCAGCAGCTTGGTATGGACTAGCGGGACGAGCTCCTACAATGAGCAGTTCTTC. Encoded protein: CASSLVWTSGTSSYNEQFF.

This clonotype was picked up a small number of times. V is TRBV5-6 and J is TRBJ2-5; 9 bases map to TRBD2. The V and J ends lost 0 bases and 5 bases, in that order; junction bases with no gene match: 2. This CDR3 comprises 14 residues. Germline V gene lookup returns CDR1 SGHDT and CDR2 YYEEEE. CDR3 nucleotides: TGTGCCAGCAGCTTGGGGACTAGCGTTGAGACCCAGTACTTC. This translates into CASSLGTSVETQYF.

This clonotype was seen many times. The chain links TRBV5-1 to TRBJ2-1; 10 bases align to TRBD2. The trim removed 4 bases at V and 7 bases at J, leaving 5 bases unmatched. The germline CDR1 and CDR2 sequences are SGHRS and YFSETQ. The CDR3 length is 14 residues. The DNA of the CDR3 is TGCGCCAGCAGCGTGACTAGCGGGCTTAATGAGCAGTTCTTC. This gives the protein CASSVTSGLNEQFF.

This clonotype was found many times. The chain has TRBV4-1 and TRBJ2-7, with D possibly matching TRBD1 (6 bases). Germline V gene data show CDR1 as MGHRA and CDR2 as YSYEKL. This CDR3 contains 14 residues. Trimming cost V 0 bases and J 4 bases, with 10 bases left between them. Here the CDR3 reads CASSQDQGKYEQYF. As DNA, the CDR3 is TGCGCCAGCAGCCAAGATCAGGGGAAGTACGAGCAGTACTTC.

A few counts support this clonotype. J is TRBJ1-6 and V is TRBV4-2, with D perhaps TRBD1 (5 bases). Germline V gene lookup returns CDR1 LGHNA and CDR2 YNFKEQ. Trimming left V 1 base short and J 6 bases short, with 16 bases between. This CDR3 is 17 amino acids long. CDR3 amino acids: CASSQARDGEGNSPLHF. The CDR3 nucleotides are TGTGCCAGCAGCCAAGCCCGGGACGGGGAAGGTAATTCACCCCTCCACTTT.

About this clonotype itself: The CDR3 does not close with the conserved phenylalanine or tryptophan, likely indicating a read error. The rearrangement uses TRBV29-1 and TRBJ1-1; D is possibly TRBD1 (6 bases). This CDR3 has 14 amino acids. V lost 6 bases, J lost 4 bases, and 18 bases lay in between. Germline loops: CDR1 SQVTM, CDR2 ANQGSEA. The chain's CDR3 is CSVKTLTGFTEAFL. For the CDR3, the DNA is TGCAGCGTCAAGACTTTAACAGGGTTCACTGAAGCTTTCTTA.

The rearrangement links TRBV11-2 to TRBJ2-1; 12 bases are shared with TRBD2. The trim removed 8 bases at V and 8 bases at J, leaving 7 bases unmatched. CDR3 size: 14 residues. CDR1 is SGHAT, CDR2 FQNNGV, per germline. CDR3 region: CASCLLAGGYEQFF. The CDR3 DNA is TGTGCCAGCTGCCTACTAGCGGGAGGATATGAGCAGTTCTTC.

The CDR3 is CASRKGPIPYNEQFF. CDR3 bases: TGTGCCAGCAGGAAGGGCCCCATTCCCTACAATGAGCAGTTCTTC. The chain has TRBV12-3 or TRBV12-4 and TRBJ2-1; D call uncertain. With 6 bases removed from V and 2 bases from J, the gap between germline ends came to 14 bases. This CDR3 comprises 15 residues.

V usage is TRBV9 and J usage is TRBJ2-1, with TRBD2 matching 11 bases. With 2 bases clipped from V and 8 bases from J, the junction kept 3 bases outside the gene matches. The length of the CDR3 is 14 residues. Germline loops: CDR1 SGDLS, CDR2 YYNGEE. The CDR3 nucleotides read TGTGCCAGCAGCGTTGGACTAGCGGGCTATGAGCAGTTCTTC. Amino acids: CASSVGLAGYEQFF.

V is TRBV20-1 and J is TRBJ2-7, with a weak D call TRBD2 (6 bases). V lost 8 bases and J 2 bases, leaving 10 bases between the germline ends. The CDR3 consists of 11 residues. CDR1 and CDR2 (germline): DFQATT, SNEGSKA (reference sequence). Here the CDR3 DNA reads TGCAGTCTAGGACTACCCTACGAGCAGTACTTC. It is translated as CSLGLPYEQYF.

This clonotype was observed a handful of times. A junction end diverges from the germline sequence, so it may reflect a read error. This chain joins TRBV7-3 and TRBJ2-6, with TRBD1 as a possible D gene (5 bases). CDR1 and CDR2 from the germline V gene are SGHTA and FQGTGA. The CDR3 runs 16 residues. CDR3 nucleotides: TGTGCCAGCAGCTTAACCGCCGTCTCTGGGGCCAACGTCCTGACTTTT. Protein product: CASSLTAVSGANVLTF.

In regard to this clonotype: The junction departs from germline at one end; a sequencing error may be responsible. This chain connects TRBV27 to TRBJ2-1; 10 nucleotides agree with TRBD1. This CDR3 is 13 amino acids long. In germline, CDR1 is MNHEY, CDR2 SMNVEV (reference sequence). The DNA of the CDR3 is TGTGCCAGCAGTTTTGGGAGTATGGGACAGGGGACCTTC. It translates to CASSFGSMGQGTF.

The V gene is TRBV20-1, the J gene TRBJ2-5; 7 bases are shared with TRBD1. Germline V gives CDR1 DFQATT, CDR2 SNEGSKA (reference sequence). The V and J ends lost 0 bases and 5 bases, in that order; junction bases with no gene match: 6. CDR3 length: 14 amino acids. The CDR3 protein is CSARDFSRGETQYF. The DNA of the CDR3 is TGCAGTGCTAGAGATTTCAGCAGGGGGGAGACCCAGTACTTC.

In its sample, this clonotype was seen a few times. The chain is built from TRBV9 and TRBJ2-2; 12 bases are shared with TRBD2. The V and J ends lost 4 bases and 6 bases, in that order; junction bases with no gene match: 10. The CDR3 runs 17 residues. Looked up from germline, CDR1 is SGDLS and CDR2 is YYNGEE. The DNA for the CDR3 is TGTGCCAGCAGCCCCTGGACGGGACTAGCGGGCTCCGGGGAGCTGTTTTTT. This codes for CASSPWTGLAGSGELFF.

V usage is TRBV20-1 and J usage is TRBJ2-3, with 7 bases that match TRBD2. The CDR3 runs to 17 residues. The germline CDR1 and CDR2 sequences are DFQATT and SNEGSKA (reference sequence). The trim removed 5 bases at V and 0 bases at J, leaving 14 bases unmatched. CDR3 bases: TGCAGTGCTTGGTCCCGGGACCGGACTAGGAGCACAGATACGCAGTATTTT. This gives the protein CSAWSRDRTRSTDTQYF.

This rearrangement joins TRBV29-1 to TRBJ2-7; D is possibly TRBD1 or TRBD2 (5 bases each). The CDR3 has 12 amino acids. The germline V and J ends were trimmed by 5 bases and 2 bases, with 10 bases remaining between them. Germline V gene lookup returns CDR1 SQVTM and CDR2 ANQGSEA. DNA for the CDR3: TGCAGCGTTCTTGGGACCGCCTACGAGCAGTACTTC. This codes for CSVLGTAYEQYF.

The genes are TRBV27 and TRBJ2-1, with D hard to call. Trimming pared 5 bases from V and 5 bases from J, leaving 22 bases between. Germline CDR1 is MNHEY and CDR2 is SMNVEV (reference sequence). The CDR3 is 17 amino acids. CDR3 coding DNA: TGTGCCAGCAGTCTCTACCTTCCCCGAGCCCCAAACAATGAGCAGTTCTTC. Residues: CASSLYLPRAPNNEQFF.

This clonotype was detected a few times. V usage is TRBV15 and J usage is TRBJ2-7; D is tentatively TRBD1 or TRBD2 (5 bases each). CDR1 is LNHNV and CDR2 is YYDKDF in the germline V gene (reference sequence). The V end was cut by 6 bases, the J end by 0 bases, with 12 bases between. The CDR3 contains 14 residues. The DNA of the CDR3 is TGTGCCACCAGGGGGGACGTAAGCTCCTACGAGCAGTACTTC. Translated: CATRGDVSSYEQYF.

This rearrangement joins TRBV4-2 to TRBJ2-1; 10 bases line up with TRBD1. The germline V gene encodes CDR1 LGHNA and CDR2 YNFKEQ. V gave up 1 base and J gave up 9 bases; unmatched junction bases: 9. The CDR3 is 16 amino acids. The CDR3 sequence: CASSQVRQGAQAEQFF. The CDR3 DNA is TGTGCCAGCAGCCAAGTTAGACAGGGGGCGCAGGCTGAGCAGTTCTTC.

This clonotype has more than one count but fewer than ten. The chain combines TRBV4-2 with TRBJ2-5; TRBD2 agrees at 8 bases. In germline, CDR1 is LGHNA, CDR2 YNFKEQ. The J segment lost 1 base and the V segment lost 4 bases, leaving 11 bases of the junction unmatched. The CDR3 runs 17 residues. CDR3 loop: CASSPRGERELQETQYF. The CDR3 DNA is TGTGCCAGCAGCCCAAGGGGGGAGCGGGAGCTCCAAGAGACCCAGTACTTC.

The V and J genes are TRBV5-1 and TRBJ2-2; the match to TRBD2 covers 10 bases. CDR3 length: 18 residues. The V gene's germline CDR1 is SGHRS and CDR2 YFSETQ. Trimming removed 2 bases from V and 4 bases from J; junction bases left unmatched: 11. This chain's CDR3 is CASSFGGSSGSGTGELFF. The CDR3 DNA sequence: TGCGCCAGCAGCTTCGGCGGGTCTAGCGGGAGCGGCACCGGGGAGCTGTTTTTT.

The gene calls are TRBV12-5 and TRBJ2-1; TRBD2 aligns across 13 bases. Germline-derived CDR1 and CDR2 are LGHNT and FRNRAP. This CDR3 is built from 18 residues. Trimming took 1 base from V and 12 from J; bases not matched to a gene: 15. CDR3 loop: CASGLAYGTTSGRYRQFF. The CDR3 DNA is TGTGCTAGTGGTTTGGCTTATGGGACGACTAGCGGGAGGTATAGGCAGTTCTTC.